This TCR beta chain appears in the sequencing data of a study of T cells in Graves' hyperthyroidism and ophthalmopathy. Amplification targeted TCR beta CDR3 regions from RNA transcripts. TCR CDR3 regions were first amplified by RT-PCR with HTBI primers. A single record per CDR3 protein comes from TCRdb applying MiXCR to the multiplex PCR reads. Among about 570,000 distinct CDR3 sequences, 35% to 55% were seen once, and the ten largest hold about 20%. V was cut by 1 base and J by 4 bases, with 9 bases left in between. The CDR3 covers 13 residues. Germline V lookup: CDR1 SGHRS, CDR2 YFSETQ. Not enrolled were patients with uncontrolled infection, other autoimmune disease, pregnancy or lactation. This clonotype was seen many times.

Sample: peripheral blood or thyroid tissue (not recorded which). The chain joins TRBV5-1 to TRBJ2-7, with D perhaps matching TRBD1 (6 bases). The clonotype originates from an adult woman with Graves' disease, either hyperthyroidism or ophthalmopathy (not recorded which). The CDR3: CASSLTGRYEQYF. CDR3 bases: TGCGCCAGCAGCTTGACAGGGCGATACGAGCAGTACTTC.